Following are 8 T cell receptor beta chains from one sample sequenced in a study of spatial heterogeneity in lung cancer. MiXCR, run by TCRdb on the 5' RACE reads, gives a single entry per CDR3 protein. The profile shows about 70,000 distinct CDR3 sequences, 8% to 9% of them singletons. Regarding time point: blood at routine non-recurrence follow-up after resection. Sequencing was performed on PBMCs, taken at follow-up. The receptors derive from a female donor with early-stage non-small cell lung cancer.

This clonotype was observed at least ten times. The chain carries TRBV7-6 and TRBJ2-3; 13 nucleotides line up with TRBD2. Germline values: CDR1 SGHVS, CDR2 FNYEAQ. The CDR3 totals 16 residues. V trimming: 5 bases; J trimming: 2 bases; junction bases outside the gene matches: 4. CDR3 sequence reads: CASSLGTSGTTDTQYF. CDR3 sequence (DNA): TGTGCCAGCAGCCTAGGGACTAGCGGGACCACAGATACGCAGTATTTT.

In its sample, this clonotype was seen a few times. The CDR3 region has the DNA TGTGCCACCAGTGATGGGCAGAAAAACACCGGGGAGCTGTTTTTT. Its translation is CATSDGQKNTGELFF. This rearrangement joins TRBV24-1 to TRBJ2-2; no clear D gene. Looked up from germline, CDR1 is KGHDR and CDR2 is SFDVKD. The CDR3 sequence is 15 residues long. The V end lost 3 bases, the J end lost 2 bases, and 9 bases lay between the germline ends.

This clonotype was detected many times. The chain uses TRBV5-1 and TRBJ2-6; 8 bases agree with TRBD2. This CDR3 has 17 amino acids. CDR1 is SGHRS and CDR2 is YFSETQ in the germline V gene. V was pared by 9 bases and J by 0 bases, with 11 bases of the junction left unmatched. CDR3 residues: CATPTSGSSSGANVLTF. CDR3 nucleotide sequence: TGCGCCACCCCCACTAGCGGATCTTCCTCTGGGGCCAACGTCCTGACTTTC. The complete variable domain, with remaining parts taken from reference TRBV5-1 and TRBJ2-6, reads KAGVTQTPRYLIKTRGQQVTLSCSPISGHRSVSWYQQTPGQGLQFLFEYFSETQRNKGNFPGRFSGRQFSNSRSEMNVSTLELGDSALYLCATPTSGSSSGANVLTFGAGSRLTVL.

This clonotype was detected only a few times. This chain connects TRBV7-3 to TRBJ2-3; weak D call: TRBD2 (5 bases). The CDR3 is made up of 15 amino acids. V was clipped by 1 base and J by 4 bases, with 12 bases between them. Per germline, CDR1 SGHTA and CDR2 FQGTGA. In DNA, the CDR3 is TGTGCCAGCAGCTTAATGAAAGTGGGAGCAGATACGCAGTATTTT. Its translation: CASSLMKVGADTQYF.

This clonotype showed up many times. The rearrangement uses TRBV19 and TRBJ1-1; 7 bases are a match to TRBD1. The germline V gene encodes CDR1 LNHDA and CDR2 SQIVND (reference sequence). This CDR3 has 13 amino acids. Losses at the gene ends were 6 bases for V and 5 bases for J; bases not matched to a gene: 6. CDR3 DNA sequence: TGTGCCAGTAGCCGCGGGACAGTAACTGAAGCTTTCTTT. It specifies CASSRGTVTEAFF.

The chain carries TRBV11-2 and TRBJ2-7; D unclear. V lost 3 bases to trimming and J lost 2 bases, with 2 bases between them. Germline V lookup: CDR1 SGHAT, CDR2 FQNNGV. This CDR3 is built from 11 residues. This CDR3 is CASSFTYEQYF. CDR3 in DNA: TGTGCCAGCAGCTTCACCTACGAGCAGTACTTC.

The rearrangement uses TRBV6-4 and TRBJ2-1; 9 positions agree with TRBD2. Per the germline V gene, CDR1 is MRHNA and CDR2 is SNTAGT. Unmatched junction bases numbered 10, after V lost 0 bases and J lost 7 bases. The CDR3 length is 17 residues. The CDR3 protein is CASSDSGKAGGRNEQFF. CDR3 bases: TGTGCCAGCAGTGACTCGGGGAAGGCGGGAGGGCGGAATGAGCAGTTCTTC.

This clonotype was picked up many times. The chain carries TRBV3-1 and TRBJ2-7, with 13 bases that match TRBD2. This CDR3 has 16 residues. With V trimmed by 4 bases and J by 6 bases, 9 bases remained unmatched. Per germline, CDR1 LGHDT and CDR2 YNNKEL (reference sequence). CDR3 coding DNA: TGTGCCAGCAGCCCTCACCCGGGACTAGCGGGGTCCGAGCAGTACTTC. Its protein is CASSPHPGLAGSEQYF.